The entry that follows covers one TCR beta chain sequence. Its antigen remains unidentified. This entry belongs to a study of blood T cells in healthy people across ages. The CDR3 has 15 amino acids. CDR1 and CDR2 (germline): MDHEN, SYDVKM. The people who gave samples were healthy Caucasians from Russia, aged about 6 to 100. A J-beta primer mix and a sample-barcoded 5' primer were used in a second PCR of about 7 to 12 cycles. The template-switch adaptor was a 5' adaptor with 12 random nucleotides. It tagged each cDNA molecule. Each sample yielded at least 3 million CDR3-containing paired-end reads. One entry per CDR3 protein results from TCRdb running MiXCR on the 5' RACE reads. This sample has fewer than 900,000 distinct CDR3 sequences, with roughly 43% found just once. Whole-study findings and limits: Whereas aged donors had fewer naive CD4+ cells, long-lived donors had more of them and higher diversity.

V is TRBV28 and J is TRBJ2-5, with D perhaps matching TRBD1 (6 bases). The J call is in doubt because the DNA end fits TRBJ2-7 better. This receptor was taken from an older woman in good health. The sequenced sample consisted of blood. The CDR3 DNA reads TGTGCCAGCAGCTCCCGAATCCAGGGGATGGACGAGCAGTACTTC. Translating it yields CASSSRIQGMDEQYF.